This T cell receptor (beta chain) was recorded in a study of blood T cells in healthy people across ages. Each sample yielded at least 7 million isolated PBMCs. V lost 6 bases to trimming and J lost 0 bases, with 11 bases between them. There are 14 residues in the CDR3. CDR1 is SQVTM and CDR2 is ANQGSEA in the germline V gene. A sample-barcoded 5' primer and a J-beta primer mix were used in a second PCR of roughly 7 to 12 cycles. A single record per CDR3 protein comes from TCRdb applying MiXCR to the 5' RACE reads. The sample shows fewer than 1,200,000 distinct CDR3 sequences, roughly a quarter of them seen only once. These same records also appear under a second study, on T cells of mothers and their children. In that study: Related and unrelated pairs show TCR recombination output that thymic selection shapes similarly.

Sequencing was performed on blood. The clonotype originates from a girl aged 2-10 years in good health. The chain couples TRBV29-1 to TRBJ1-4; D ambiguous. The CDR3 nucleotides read TGCAGCGTGCGGGGTTCTGCAACTAATGAAAAACTGTTTTTT. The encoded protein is CSVRGSATNEKLFF.